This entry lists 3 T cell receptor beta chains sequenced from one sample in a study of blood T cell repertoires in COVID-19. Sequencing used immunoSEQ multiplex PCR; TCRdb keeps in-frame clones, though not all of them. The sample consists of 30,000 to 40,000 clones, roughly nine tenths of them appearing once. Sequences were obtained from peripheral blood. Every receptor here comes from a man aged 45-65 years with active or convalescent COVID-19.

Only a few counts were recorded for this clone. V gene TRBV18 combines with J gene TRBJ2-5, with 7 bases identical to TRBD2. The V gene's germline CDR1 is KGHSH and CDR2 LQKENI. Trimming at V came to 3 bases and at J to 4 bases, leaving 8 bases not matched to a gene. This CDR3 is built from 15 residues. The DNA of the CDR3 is TGTGCCAGCTCACCGGCCGCGGGGGTCCTAGAGACCCAGTACTTC. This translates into CASSPAAGVLETQYF. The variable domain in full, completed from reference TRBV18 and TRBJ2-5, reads NAGVMQNPRHLVRRRGQEARLRCSPMKGHSHVYWYRQLPEEGLKFMVYLQKENIIDESGMPKERFSAEFPKEGPSILRIQQVVRGDSAAYFCASSPAAGVLETQYFGPGTRLLVL.

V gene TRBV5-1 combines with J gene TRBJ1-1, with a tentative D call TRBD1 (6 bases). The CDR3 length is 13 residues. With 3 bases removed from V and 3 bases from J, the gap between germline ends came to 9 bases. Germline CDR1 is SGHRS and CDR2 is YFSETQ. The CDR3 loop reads CASSYNRDTEAFF. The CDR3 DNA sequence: TGCGCCAGCAGCTACAACAGGGACACTGAAGCTTTCTTT.

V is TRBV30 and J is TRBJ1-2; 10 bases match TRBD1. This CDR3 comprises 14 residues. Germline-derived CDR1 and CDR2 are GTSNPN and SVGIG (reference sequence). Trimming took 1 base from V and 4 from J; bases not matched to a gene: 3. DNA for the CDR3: TGTGCCTGGAGTGCTTGGACAGGGGGCTATGGCTACACCTTC. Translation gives CAWSAWTGGYGYTF.